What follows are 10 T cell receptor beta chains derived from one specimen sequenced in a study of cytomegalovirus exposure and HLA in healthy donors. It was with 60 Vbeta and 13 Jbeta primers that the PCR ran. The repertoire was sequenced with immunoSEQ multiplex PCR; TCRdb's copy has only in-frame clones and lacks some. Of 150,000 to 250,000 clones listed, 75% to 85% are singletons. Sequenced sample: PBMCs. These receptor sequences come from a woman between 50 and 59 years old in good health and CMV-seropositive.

Here the CDR3 DNA reads TGCGCCAGCAGCCCCCTCAGGGGGGTAGACCAAGAGACCCAGTACTTC. It codes for CASSPLRGVDQETQYF. The chain carries TRBV4-3 and TRBJ2-5; D possibly corresponds to TRBD1 (7 bases). The germline CDR1 and CDR2 sequences are LGHNA and YSLEER. The germline V and J ends were trimmed by 4 bases and 0 bases, with 15 bases remaining between them. The CDR3 consists of 16 residues.

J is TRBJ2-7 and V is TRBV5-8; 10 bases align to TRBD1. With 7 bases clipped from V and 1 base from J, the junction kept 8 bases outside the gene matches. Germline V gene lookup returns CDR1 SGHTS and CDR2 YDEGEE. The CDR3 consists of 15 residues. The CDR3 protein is CASLPGGQGSYEQYF. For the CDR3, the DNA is TGTGCCAGCCTACCTGGGGGACAGGGGTCCTACGAGCAGTACTTC.

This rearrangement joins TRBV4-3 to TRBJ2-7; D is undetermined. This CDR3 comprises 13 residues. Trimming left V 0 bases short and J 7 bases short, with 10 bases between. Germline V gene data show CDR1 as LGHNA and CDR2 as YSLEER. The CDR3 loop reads CASSQDFTREQYF. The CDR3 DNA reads TGCGCCAGCAGCCAAGATTTCACCAGGGAGCAGTACTTC.

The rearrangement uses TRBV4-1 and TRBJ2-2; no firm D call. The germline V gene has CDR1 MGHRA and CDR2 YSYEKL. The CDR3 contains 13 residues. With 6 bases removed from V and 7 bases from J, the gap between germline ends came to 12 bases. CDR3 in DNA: TGCGCCAGCAGGTCAGGATTTGGCGGGGAGCTGTTTTTT. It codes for CASRSGFGGELFF.

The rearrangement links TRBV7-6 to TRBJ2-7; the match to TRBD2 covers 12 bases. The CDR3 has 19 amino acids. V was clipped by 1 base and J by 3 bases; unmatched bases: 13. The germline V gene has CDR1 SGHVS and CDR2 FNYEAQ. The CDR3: CASSLVGDRILAGGYEQYF. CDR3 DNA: TGTGCCAGCAGCTTAGTGGGGGACAGGATACTAGCGGGAGGCTACGAGCAGTACTTC.

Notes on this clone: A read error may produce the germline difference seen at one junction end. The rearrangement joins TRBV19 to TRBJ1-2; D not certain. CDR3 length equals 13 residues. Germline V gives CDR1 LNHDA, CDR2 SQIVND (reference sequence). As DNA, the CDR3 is TGTGCCAGTAGTGTAGACGGGAACTATGGCTACACCTTC. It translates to CASSVDGNYGYTF.

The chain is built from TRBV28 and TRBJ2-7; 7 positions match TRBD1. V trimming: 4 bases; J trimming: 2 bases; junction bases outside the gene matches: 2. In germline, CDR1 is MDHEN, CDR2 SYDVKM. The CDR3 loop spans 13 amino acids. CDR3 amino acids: CASSSGQTYEQYF. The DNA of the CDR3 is TGTGCCAGCAGTTCGGGACAGACCTACGAGCAGTACTTC.

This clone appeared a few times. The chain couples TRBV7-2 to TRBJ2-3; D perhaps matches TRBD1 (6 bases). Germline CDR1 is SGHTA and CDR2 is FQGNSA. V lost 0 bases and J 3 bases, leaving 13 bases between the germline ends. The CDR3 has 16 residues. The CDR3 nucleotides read TGTGCCAGCAGCTTAGCAGGCCAAGGGGGTACAGATACGCAGTATTTT. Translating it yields CASSLAGQGGTDTQYF.

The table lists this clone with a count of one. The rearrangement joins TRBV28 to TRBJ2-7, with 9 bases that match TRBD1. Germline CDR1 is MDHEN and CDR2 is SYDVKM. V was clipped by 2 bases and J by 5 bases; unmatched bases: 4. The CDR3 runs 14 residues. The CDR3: CASSLGDRVDEQYF. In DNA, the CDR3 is TGTGCCAGCAGTTTAGGGGACAGGGTCGACGAGCAGTACTTC.

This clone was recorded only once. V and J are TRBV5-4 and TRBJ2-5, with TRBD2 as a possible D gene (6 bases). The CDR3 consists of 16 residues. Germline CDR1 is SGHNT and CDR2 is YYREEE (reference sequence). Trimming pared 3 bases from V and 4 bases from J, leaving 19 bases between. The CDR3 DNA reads TGTGCCAGCAGCTCGCGTGTGGAGGGAGCGGGAGAGACCCAGTACTTC. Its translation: CASSSRVEGAGETQYF. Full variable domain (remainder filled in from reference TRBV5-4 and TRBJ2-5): ETGVTQSPTHLIKTRGQQVTLRCSSQSGHNTVSWYQQALGQGPQFIFQYYREEENGRGNFPPRFSGLQFPNYSSELNVNALELDDSALYLCASSSRVEGAGETQYFGPGTRLLVL.